This T cell receptor beta chain is from a study of blood T cell repertoires in COVID-19. On the study more broadly: PBMCs, B-cell-depleted T cells, or T cells were the source of the cDNA or gDNA that made up the material.

This clone showed up just a few times. The CDR3 has 15 amino acids. Trimming left V 5 bases short and J 2 bases short, with 15 bases between. Per the germline V gene, CDR1 is MNHEY and CDR2 is SVGAGI. Authors' methods: Reference gene primer amplification yielded estimated nucleated cell counts. Profiling relied on immunoSEQ multiplex PCR, and the TCRdb table lists in-frame clones only, not all of them. V and J calls and clone size are as listed in that table; D and trimming were resolved from the DNA. There are tens of thousands of clones in the sample; roughly four fifths occur only once, and roughly 30% lies in the top ten.

The sequenced sample consisted of peripheral blood. This sequence originates from a man aged 65 to 85 with acute or convalescent COVID-19. The rearrangement joins TRBV6-5 to TRBJ1-2, with a tentative D call TRBD1 (6 bases). For the CDR3, the DNA is TGTGCCAGCAGTACCCCGGGACACTTAAACTATGGCTACACCTTC. Protein: CASSTPGHLNYGYTF.